The entry below describes one T cell receptor beta chain. Antigen: not known. The CDR3 runs to 11 residues. Trimming stripped 7 bases from V and 6 bases from J, with 9 bases between. Germline lookup yields CDR1 LNHDA and CDR2 SQIVND (reference sequence). This specimen belongs to a study of beta chain features in type 1 diabetes. Study in general: Healthy donors and patients showed comparable age, gender and cell yields. Overall study results and limits: Comparison showed that naive, central memory and Treg TCRB repertoires appeared more similar among patients than among healthy donors. PCR could preferentially amplify shorter templates, alike in patients and controls. Highly expressing activated T cells could be over-counted with a cDNA template.

As every portion of the isolated RNA was reverse transcribed, the sequencing read expressed TCRB transcripts. Clones were sequenced by immunoSEQ multiplex PCR, and TCRdb holds only the in-frame ones, with some missing. Among 450,000 to 550,000 clones listed, about 29% were seen once. This receptor was identified in a man aged 18-30 years in good health. This sequence joins TRBV19 and TRBJ1-2; TRBD1 might be the D (5 bases). Sequenced input: naive CD4+ T cells from blood. CDR3 loop: CASMRGHGYTF. In nucleotides, the CDR3 is TGTGCCAGTATGAGGGGCCATGGCTACACCTTC.